Sequencing of this T cell receptor beta chain was carried out in a study of regulatory T cells in long-lasting Graves disease. At the level of the study: Persistence in Graves' disease required over 5 years of antithyroid drugs plus positive TSH receptor antibodies. Study results and caveats: Persistent disease preferred TRBV28, TRBJ1-2 and TRBJ2-5; new disease, TRBV20-1 and TRBJ2-1. A greater number of public clonotypes (approximately 2,500) was shared by persistent patients than by new patients (approximately 880).

CDR3 regions were amplified by Arm-PCR using iRepertoire HTBI primers to build TCR beta libraries. TCRdb re-analysed the multiplex PCR reads in MiXCR, keeping a single row per CDR3 protein. The sample consists of hundreds of thousands of distinct CDR3 sequences, roughly 30% of them appearing once. The V segment lost 4 bases and the J segment 4 bases; nucleotides outside the gene matches: 16. This CDR3 is built from 18 residues. CDR1 is MNHEY, CDR2 SMNVEV, per germline (reference sequence). Sample time point: persistent/refractory GD, antithyroid drugs over 5 years with positive TRAb. PBMC-extracted RNA yielded the TCR library. The diagnosis of Graves' disease used American Thyroid Association guidelines. This clonotype has at least ten counts. Its antigen is still unknown.

The source material was peripheral blood mononuclear cells (PBMCs), sampled when the disease was refractory, from a patient treated with antithyroid drugs. The chain employs TRBV27 and TRBJ1-2, with 9 bases matching TRBD1. The clonotype was recovered from a female donor with Graves disease. The CDR3 DNA reads as TGTGCCAGCAGTTCCTCGTTGCGAAACCGGGACAGGGCCTATGGCTACACCTTC. Translating it yields CASSSSLRNRDRAYGYTF.